The clone carrying this T cell receptor beta chain showed up just a few times. Antigen unknown. TCR beta CDR3 regions were amplified from RNA transcripts. Primed by the HTBI set, a first-round RT-PCR was run on the TCR CDR3. TCRdb re-derived calls from the multiplex PCR reads in MiXCR, one entry per CDR3 protein. The data show approximately 610,000 distinct CDR3 sequences, 14% to 15% seen once. The entry originates in a study of T cells in Graves' hyperthyroidism and ophthalmopathy. The CDR3 is 13 residues long. V dropped 6 bases and J dropped 5 bases, with 13 bases sitting between them. Whole-study findings and limits: Blood held most thyroid clonotypes expanded above 0.001 frequency.

The clonotype comes from a middle-aged woman with Graves' ophthalmopathy. The chain uses TRBV12-3 or TRBV12-4 and TRBJ2-5; weak D call: TRBD2 (5 bases). Sequencing input: blood. This CDR3 reads CASSATSKETQYF. The CDR3 coding sequence is TGTGCCAGCAGCGCAACTAGTAAGGAGACCCAGTACTTC.